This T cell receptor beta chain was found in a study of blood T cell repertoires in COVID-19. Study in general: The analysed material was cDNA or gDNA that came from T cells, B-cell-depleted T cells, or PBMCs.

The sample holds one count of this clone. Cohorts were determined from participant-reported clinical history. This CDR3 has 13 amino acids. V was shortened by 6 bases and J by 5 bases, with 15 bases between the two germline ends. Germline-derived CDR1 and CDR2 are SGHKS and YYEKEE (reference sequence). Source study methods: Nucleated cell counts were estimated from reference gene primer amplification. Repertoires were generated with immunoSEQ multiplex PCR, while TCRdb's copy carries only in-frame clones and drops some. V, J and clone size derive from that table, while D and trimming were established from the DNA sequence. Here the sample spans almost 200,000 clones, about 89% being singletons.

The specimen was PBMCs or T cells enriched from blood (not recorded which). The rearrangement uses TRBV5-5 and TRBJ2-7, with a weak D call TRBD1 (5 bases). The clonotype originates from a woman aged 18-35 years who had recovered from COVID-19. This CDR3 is CASNNWGSNEQYF. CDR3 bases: TGTGCCAGCAACAATTGGGGCTCAAACGAGCAGTACTTC.